The present T cell receptor (beta chain) was sequenced within a study of Tregs in tolerant kidney transplant recipients. Sequencing used immunoSEQ multiplex PCR; TCRdb keeps in-frame clones, though not all of them. The sample has some 250,000 clones, around 81% seen once. Germline CDR1 and CDR2: SGHTA and FQGNSA. CDR3 length equals 15 residues. The ends lost 1 base at V and 7 bases at J; junction bases unmatched: 5. This sequence was found in a human donor in good health. The sample was CD4+ T cells from blood. This rearrangement joins TRBV7-2 to TRBJ1-4; 8 nucleotides match TRBD1. CDR3 in DNA: TGTGCCAGCAGCTTAGTCAGGGGGCTAAGTGAAAAACTGTTTTTT. Its translation: CASSLVRGLSEKLFF.